This T cell receptor beta chain was recovered during a study of immune characterization of retroperitoneal liposarcoma. A single record per CDR3 protein comes from TCRdb applying MiXCR to the PCR reads. The data hold about 10,000 distinct CDR3 sequences, with around a third observed a single time. The sequencing sample was made of tumor tissue. The receptor was isolated from a female donor with retroperitoneal liposarcoma.

The chain's CDR3 is CASSLVRDVSYTF. CDR3 bases: TGTGCCAGCAGCTTAGTTAGGGACGTGAGCTACACCTTC. The chain employs TRBV7-2 and TRBJ1-2; D is possibly TRBD1 (5 bases). This CDR3 comprises 13 residues. V was pared by 1 base and J by 9 bases, with 12 bases between. Germline V gives CDR1 SGHTA, CDR2 FQGNSA.